This T cell receptor (beta chain) was sequenced in a study of shared clonotypes between healthy human individuals. Selected positively for CCR7 and CD45RO-negative, naive CD8 cells excluded terminally differentiated effector memory CD45RA+ cells. Repertoires were generated with immunoSEQ multiplex PCR, while TCRdb's copy carries only in-frame clones and drops some. Found here are some 1,900,000 clones, approximately 94% of them singletons; the top ten hold 1% to 1.5%. This CDR3 comprises 16 residues. Germline V gene sequence: CDR1 GTSNPN, CDR2 SVGIG (reference sequence). V was cut by 5 bases and J by 3 bases, with 22 bases left in between.

Sequenced material: naive CD8+ T cells sorted from blood. The chain links TRBV30 to TRBJ2-5; no firm D call. This TCR came from a man aged 18 to 30 in good health. The CDR3 DNA is TGTGCCTGGGAGTTGGGGTCCCTGGCAGCTAAAGAGACCCAGTACTTC. This gives the protein CAWELGSLAAKETQYF.